This TCR beta chain originates from a study of metastatic and nonmetastatic thyroid tumors. Looking at the study overall: A comparison of repertoires was made across blood and tumor or nodule tissue from malignant and benign thyroid patients.

This CDR3 has 15 amino acids. In germline, CDR1 is MNHEY, CDR2 SMNVEV (reference sequence). V lost 6 bases, J lost 0 bases, and 12 bases lay in between. Every patient was untreated before thyroid surgery. Per the original methods: Clinicopathological groups supplied CDR3 differences that were used to build a distant-metastasis classifier for papillary thyroid cancer. TCRdb re-called the PCR reads through MiXCR. The V and J calls come from TCRdb's annotation, not from the publication. Of about 3,300 clones in the sample, around 26% were seen once. This clone was counted between two and nine times. The chain has TRBV27 and TRBJ1-5; D is possibly TRBD1 (5 bases). This TCR derives from a female donor with papillary thyroid cancer or a benign thyroid nodule (not recorded which). Some clones in this sample may be carry-over from other donors' samples. The sequenced sample was tumor tissue. The CDR3 DNA follows: TGTGCCAGCAGCATGACAGCCTATAGCAATCAGCCCCAGCATTTT. This encodes CASSMTAYSNQPQHF.